The sequence of this T cell receptor beta chain was determined in a study of cytomegalovirus exposure and HLA in healthy donors. Study results and caveats: In all likelihood, a cluster of highly shared sequence variants was a sequencing artifact. Previously analyzed data showed that most TCR beta V segments were productive at a frequency of about 87% or about 30%. It was confirmed in vitro that three of the CMV-associated chains were specific for CMV antigens.

With respect to this clone: Its antigen is as yet unknown.

The CDR3 loop spans 14 amino acids. The germline V and J ends were trimmed by 3 bases and 1 base, with 10 bases remaining between them. Germline V gives CDR1 SGDLS, CDR2 YYNGEE. The PCR made use of 60 Vbeta and 13 Jbeta primers. Assay used: immunoSEQ multiplex PCR; TCRdb lists only in-frame clones, some missing. The top ten hold less than 15% of the sample, which has some 150,000 clones, more than 80% seen once. This clonotype originated in a woman between 45 and 65 years old in good health and CMV-seronegative. The sample comprised PBMCs. This chain joins TRBV9 and TRBJ1-1; weak D call: TRBD1 (6 bases). CDR3 coding DNA: TGTGCCAGCAGCGGGGGGCGGTCGAACACTGAAGCTTTCTTT. This gives the protein CASSGGRSNTEAFF.